This TCR beta chain was recovered during a study of blood T cell repertoires in COVID-19. Using immunoSEQ multiplex PCR, the repertoire was profiled, and TCRdb retains in-frame clones only, with some absent. The sample has 300,000 to 400,000 clones; roughly 89% are singletons. Trimming removed 2 bases from V and 8 bases from J, with 9 bases in between. The CDR3 covers 11 residues. Germline values: CDR1 GTSNPN, CDR2 SVGIG (reference sequence). The gene calls are TRBV30 and TRBJ1-1, with D unclear. The specimen sequenced was peripheral blood. The receptor was isolated from a woman younger than 35 who had recovered from COVID-19. CDR3 protein: CAWSQSSEAFF. CDR3 coding DNA: TGTGCCTGGAGTCAGTCTTCCGAAGCTTTCTTT. Using reference TRBV30 and TRBJ1-1 for the parts outside the CDR3, the full variable domain is SQTIHQWPATLVQPVGSPLSLECTVEGTSNPNLYWYRQAAGRGLQLLFYSVGIGQISSEVPQNLSASRPQDRQFILSSKKLLLSDSGFYLCAWSQSSEAFFGQGTRLTVV.